This TCR beta chain derives from a study of T cell responses to AZD1222 COVID-19 vaccine. As for the study in general: Whether given at about 4 or about 12 weeks, second doses were pooled.

The germline V and J ends were trimmed by 7 bases and 5 bases, with 12 bases remaining between them. The germline V gene has CDR1 SQVTM and CDR2 ANQGSEA. The CDR3 contains 11 residues. Notes on this clone: The antigen is undetermined.

The study, taken as a whole, reports: It should be noted that donors were predominantly white British and more often female, and clonal diversity was possibly underestimated. Spike-wide coverage was observed for vaccine-associated CD4 TCRs, with dominant responses at 160-218 and 743-854. Repertoire collection took place solely once the T cell response had peaked.

Generated by immunoSEQ multiplex PCR, the TCRdb table keeps only in-frame clones and is missing some. Of some 150,000 clones listed, 93% are singletons. This clonotype was sampled from an adult in good health. Sequencing was performed on peripheral blood, taken on day 0 of AZD1222 vaccination. This rearrangement joins TRBV29-1 to TRBJ2-7; D unresolved. This CDR3 is CSAQGLNEQYF. The DNA of the CDR3 is TGCAGCGCCCAAGGGCTCAACGAGCAGTACTTC.